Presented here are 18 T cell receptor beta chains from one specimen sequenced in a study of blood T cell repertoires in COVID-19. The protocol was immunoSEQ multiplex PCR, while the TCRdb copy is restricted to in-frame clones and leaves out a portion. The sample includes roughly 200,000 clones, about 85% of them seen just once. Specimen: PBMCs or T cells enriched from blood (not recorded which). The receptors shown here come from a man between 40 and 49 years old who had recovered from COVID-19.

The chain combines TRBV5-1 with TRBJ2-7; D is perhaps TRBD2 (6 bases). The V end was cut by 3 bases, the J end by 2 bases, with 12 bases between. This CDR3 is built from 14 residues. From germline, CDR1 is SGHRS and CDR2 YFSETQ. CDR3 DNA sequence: TGCGCCAGCAGCTCGCCCAGGAGGGCCTACGAGCAGTACTTC. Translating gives CASSSPRRAYEQYF.

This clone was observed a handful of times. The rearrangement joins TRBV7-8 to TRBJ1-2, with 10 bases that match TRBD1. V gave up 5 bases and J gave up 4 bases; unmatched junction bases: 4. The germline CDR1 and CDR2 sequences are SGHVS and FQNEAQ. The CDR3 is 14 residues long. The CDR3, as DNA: TGTGCCAGCAGCCCCGGACAGGGGGTCTATGGCTACACCTTC. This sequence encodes CASSPGQGVYGYTF.

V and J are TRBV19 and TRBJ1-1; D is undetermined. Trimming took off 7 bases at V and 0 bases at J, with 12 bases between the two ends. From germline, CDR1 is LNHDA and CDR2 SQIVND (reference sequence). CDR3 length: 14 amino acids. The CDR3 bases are TGTGCCAGTACCTTGCGGGGATTGAACACTGAAGCTTTCTTT. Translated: CASTLRGLNTEAFF.

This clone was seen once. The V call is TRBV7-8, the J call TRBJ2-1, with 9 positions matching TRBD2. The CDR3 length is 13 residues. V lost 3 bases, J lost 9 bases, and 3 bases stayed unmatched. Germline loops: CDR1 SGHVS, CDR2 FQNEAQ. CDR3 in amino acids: CASSLREGGEQFF. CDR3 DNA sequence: TGTGCCAGCAGCTTGCGGGAGGGGGGTGAGCAGTTCTTC.

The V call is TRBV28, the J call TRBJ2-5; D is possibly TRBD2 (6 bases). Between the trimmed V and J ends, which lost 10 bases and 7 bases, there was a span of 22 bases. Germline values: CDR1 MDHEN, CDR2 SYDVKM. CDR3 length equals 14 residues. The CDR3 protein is CATGGWRDDGTQYF. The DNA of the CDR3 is TGTGCCACCGGGGGTTGGCGGGACGACGGGACCCAGTACTTC.

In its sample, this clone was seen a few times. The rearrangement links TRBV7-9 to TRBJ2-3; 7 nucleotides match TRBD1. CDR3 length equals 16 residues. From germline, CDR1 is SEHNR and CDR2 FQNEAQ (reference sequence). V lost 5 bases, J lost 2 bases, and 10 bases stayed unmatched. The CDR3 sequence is CASSPIRTGPTDTQYF. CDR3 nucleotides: TGTGCCAGCAGCCCGATCCGGACAGGACCCACAGATACGCAGTATTTT.

The CDR3 loop reads CASSQVLTGSGELFF. The CDR3 nucleotides read TGTGCCAGCAGCCAAGTATTGACGGGTAGCGGGGAGCTGTTTTTT. The rearrangement links TRBV14 to TRBJ2-2; no firm D call. The CDR3 sequence is 15 residues long. The V gene's germline CDR1 is SGHDN and CDR2 FVKESK. V lost 1 base and J 7 bases, leaving 13 bases between the germline ends.

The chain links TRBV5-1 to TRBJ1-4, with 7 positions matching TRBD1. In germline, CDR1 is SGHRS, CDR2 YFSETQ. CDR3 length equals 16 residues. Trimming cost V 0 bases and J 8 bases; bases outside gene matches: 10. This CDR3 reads CASSLDFYRGQEKLFF. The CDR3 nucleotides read TGCGCCAGCAGCTTGGATTTCTACAGGGGACAAGAAAAACTGTTTTTT.

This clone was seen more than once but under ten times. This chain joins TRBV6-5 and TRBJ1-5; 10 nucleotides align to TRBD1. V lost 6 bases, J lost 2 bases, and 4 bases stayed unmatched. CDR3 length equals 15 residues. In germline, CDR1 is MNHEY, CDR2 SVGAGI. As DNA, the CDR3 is TGTGCCAGCAGACCCGGGACAGGGGGCAATCAGCCCCAGCATTTT. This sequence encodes CASRPGTGGNQPQHF.

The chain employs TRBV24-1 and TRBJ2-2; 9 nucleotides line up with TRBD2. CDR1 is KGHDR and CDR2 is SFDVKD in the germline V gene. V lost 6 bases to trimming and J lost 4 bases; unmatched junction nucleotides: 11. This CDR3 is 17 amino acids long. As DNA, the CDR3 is TGTGCCACCAGTCCGAGCCGCGGGGGGGCGAGCACCGGGGAGCTGTTTTTT. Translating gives CATSPSRGGASTGELFF.

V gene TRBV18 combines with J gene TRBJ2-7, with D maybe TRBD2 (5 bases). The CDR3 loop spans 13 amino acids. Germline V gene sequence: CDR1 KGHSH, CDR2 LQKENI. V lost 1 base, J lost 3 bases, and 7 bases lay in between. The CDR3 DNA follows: TGTGCCAGCTCACCACAGCGGTTCTACGAGCAGTACTTC. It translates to CASSPQRFYEQYF.

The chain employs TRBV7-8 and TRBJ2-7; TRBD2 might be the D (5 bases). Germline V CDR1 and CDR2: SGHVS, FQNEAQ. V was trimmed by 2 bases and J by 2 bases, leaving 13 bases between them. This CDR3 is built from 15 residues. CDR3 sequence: CASSLRETYTYEQYF. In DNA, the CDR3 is TGTGCCAGCAGCTTAAGGGAGACTTACACCTACGAGCAGTACTTC.

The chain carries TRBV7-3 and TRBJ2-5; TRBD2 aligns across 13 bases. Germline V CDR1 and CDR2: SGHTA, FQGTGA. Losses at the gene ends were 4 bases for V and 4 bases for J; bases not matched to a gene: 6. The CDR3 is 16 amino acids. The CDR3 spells CASSSGLAGVSETQYF. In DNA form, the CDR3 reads TGTGCCAGCAGCTCAGGACTAGCGGGAGTTTCAGAGACCCAGTACTTC. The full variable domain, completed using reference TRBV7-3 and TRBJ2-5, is GAGVSQTPSNKVTEKGKYVELRCDPISGHTALYWYRQSLGQGPEFLIYFQGTGAADDSGLPNDRFFAVRPEGSVSTLKIQRTERGDSAVYLCASSSGLAGVSETQYFGPGTRLLVL.

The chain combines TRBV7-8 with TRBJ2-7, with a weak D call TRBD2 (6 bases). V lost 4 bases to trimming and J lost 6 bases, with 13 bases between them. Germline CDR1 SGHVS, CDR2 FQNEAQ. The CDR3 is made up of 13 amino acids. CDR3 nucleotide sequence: TGTGCCAGCAGCTCCCCTAGAGCGGGCGAGCAGTACTTC. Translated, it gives CASSSPRAGEQYF.

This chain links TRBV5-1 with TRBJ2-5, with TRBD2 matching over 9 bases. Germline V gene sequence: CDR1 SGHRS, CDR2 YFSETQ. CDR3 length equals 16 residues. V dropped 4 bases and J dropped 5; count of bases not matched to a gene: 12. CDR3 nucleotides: TGCGCCAGCAGCCCCTCGGCGGGAGGGCCGTGGGAGACCCAGTACTTC. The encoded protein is CASSPSAGGPWETQYF.

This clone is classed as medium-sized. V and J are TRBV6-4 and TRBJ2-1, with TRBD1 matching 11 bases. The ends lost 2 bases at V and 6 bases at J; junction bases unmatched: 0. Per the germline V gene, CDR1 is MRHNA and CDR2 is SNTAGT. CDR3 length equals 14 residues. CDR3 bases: TGTGCCAGCAGTGACGGGACAGGGGGCAATGAGCAGTTCTTC. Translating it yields CASSDGTGGNEQFF.

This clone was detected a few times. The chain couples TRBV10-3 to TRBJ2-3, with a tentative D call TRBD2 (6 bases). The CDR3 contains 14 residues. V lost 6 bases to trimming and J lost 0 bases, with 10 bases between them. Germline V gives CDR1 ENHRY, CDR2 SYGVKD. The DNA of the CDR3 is TGTGCCATCAGGGCGGGGTATAGCACAGATACGCAGTATTTT. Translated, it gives CAIRAGYSTDTQYF.

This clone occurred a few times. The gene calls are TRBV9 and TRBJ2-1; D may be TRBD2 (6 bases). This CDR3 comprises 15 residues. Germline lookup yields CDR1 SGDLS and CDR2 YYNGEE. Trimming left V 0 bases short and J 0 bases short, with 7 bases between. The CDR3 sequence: CASSVVGGSYNEQFF. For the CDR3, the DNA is TGTGCCAGCAGCGTAGTGGGAGGCTCCTACAATGAGCAGTTCTTC.